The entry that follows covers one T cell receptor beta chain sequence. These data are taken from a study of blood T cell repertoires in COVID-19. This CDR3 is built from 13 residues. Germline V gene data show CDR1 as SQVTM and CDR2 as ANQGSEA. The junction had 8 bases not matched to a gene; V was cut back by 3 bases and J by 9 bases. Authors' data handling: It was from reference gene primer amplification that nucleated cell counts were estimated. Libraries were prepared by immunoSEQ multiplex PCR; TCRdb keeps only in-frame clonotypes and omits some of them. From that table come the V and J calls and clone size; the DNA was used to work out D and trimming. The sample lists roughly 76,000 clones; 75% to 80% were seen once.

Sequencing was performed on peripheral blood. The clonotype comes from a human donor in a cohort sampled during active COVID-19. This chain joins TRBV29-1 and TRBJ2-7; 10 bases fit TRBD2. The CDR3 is CSVDIAGGPPQYF. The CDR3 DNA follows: TGCAGCGTTGACATAGCGGGAGGCCCCCCGCAGTACTTC.